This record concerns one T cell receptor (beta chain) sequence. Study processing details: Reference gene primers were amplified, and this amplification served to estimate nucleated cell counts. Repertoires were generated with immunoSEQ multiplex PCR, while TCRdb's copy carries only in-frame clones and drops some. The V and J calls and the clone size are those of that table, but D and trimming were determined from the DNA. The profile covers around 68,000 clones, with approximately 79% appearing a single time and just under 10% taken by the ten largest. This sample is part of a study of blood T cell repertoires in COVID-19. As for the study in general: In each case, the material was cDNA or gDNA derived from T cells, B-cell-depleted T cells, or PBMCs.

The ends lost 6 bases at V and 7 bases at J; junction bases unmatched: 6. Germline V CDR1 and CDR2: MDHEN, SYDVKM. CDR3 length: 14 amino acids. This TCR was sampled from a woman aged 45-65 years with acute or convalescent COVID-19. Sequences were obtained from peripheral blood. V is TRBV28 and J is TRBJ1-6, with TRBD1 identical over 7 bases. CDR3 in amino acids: CASSSGGLNSPLHF. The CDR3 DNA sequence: TGTGCCAGCAGCTCAGGGGGGTTAAATTCACCCCTCCACTTT.